The table lists the clone carrying this T cell receptor beta chain with a few counts. The antigen is unknown. This sample was taken from a study of cytomegalovirus exposure and HLA in healthy donors. Whole-study results and caveats: According to a later analysis, TCR clusters from the first cohort tended to co-occur in the approximately 130 validation repertoires. The study listed about 150 cytomegalovirus-associated TCR beta chains. The dataset shows that most TCR sequences were rare, while some public TCRs occurred in many donors.

The trim removed 4 bases at V and 8 bases at J, leaving 12 bases unmatched. CDR3 length: 15 amino acids. Germline V gene lookup returns CDR1 SGHAT and CDR2 FQNNGV. The donors were members of the roughly 120-subject validation cohort (separate from the roughly 700-subject first cohort). Repertoires were generated with immunoSEQ multiplex PCR, while TCRdb's copy carries only in-frame clones and drops some. The table includes 100,000 to 150,000 clones, approximately 91% detected once. Sequencing was done on a sample of PBMCs. The V call is TRBV11-2, the J call TRBJ1-2; TRBD1 agrees at 8 bases. The sequence was collected from a man aged 25-40 years in good health and CMV-seronegative. The CDR3 DNA follows: TGTGCCAGCAGCTCCCCCCGCAGGGGGCTAGGCGGCTACACCTTC. It encodes CASSSPRRGLGGYTF. The full variable domain, in which reference TRBV11-2 and TRBJ1-2 provide the parts outside the CDR3, is EAGVAQSPRYKIIEKRQSVAFWCNPISGHATLYWYQQILGQGPKLLIQFQNNGVVDDSQLPKDRFSAERLKGVDSTLKIQPAKLEDSAVYLCASSSPRRGLGGYTFGSGTRLTVV.